This T cell receptor (beta chain) was captured in a study of OX40 agonist ivuxolimab in advanced cancers. Study-level results: Low levels of normalized T-cell clonal expansion also appeared in some nonresponders. No antigen was identified for the clonally expanded peripheral T cells.

TCRdb's copy holds only in-frame clones and misses some; the assay was immunoSEQ multiplex PCR. The data contain some 95,000 clones, around 85% of them seen just once; the ten biggest clones take up 3.8%. Germline assignment: CDR1 WNHNN and CDR2 SYGVQD (reference sequence). The CDR3 sequence is 17 residues long. Unmatched junction bases numbered 12, after V lost 3 bases and J lost 2 bases. Remarks on this clone: Its specificity is not known.

The sequence was collected from an adult with an advanced solid tumor such as melanoma, head and neck, liver or kidney cancer. The genes are TRBV10-1 and TRBJ2-5; 7 nucleotides align to TRBD2. The sample consisted of CD4+ or CD8+ T cells sorted from blood, taken in a trial of the OX40 agonist ivuxolimab. CDR3 DNA sequence: TGCGCCAGCAGTGACGGGGGATTGGGACTAACTCAAGAGACCCAGTACTTC. Translation gives CASSDGGLGLTQETQYF.